The clone carrying this T cell receptor beta chain has at least ten counts. What it recognizes is unknown. The sample comes from a study of T cells in Graves' hyperthyroidism and ophthalmopathy. Study outcomes and limitations: Patients with ophthalmopathy were separated from those with stable hyperthyroidism by a 13 V-J model.

Amplification of TCR beta CDR3 regions used RNA as the template. A set of HTBI primers served as the primers for a first-round RT-PCR of the TCR CDR3. Via MiXCR, TCRdb re-called the multiplex PCR reads, giving one row per CDR3 protein. Of roughly 500,000 distinct CDR3 sequences in the sample, roughly a quarter are singletons; the top ten hold roughly 10%. Trimming cost V 5 bases and J 7 bases, with 20 bases left between them. In germline, CDR1 is SGHTA, CDR2 FQGNSA. The CDR3 totals 15 residues. The V and J genes are TRBV7-2 and TRBJ1-2, with D perhaps TRBD1 (5 bases). The material sequenced was blood. This TCR came from a woman between 25 and 40 years old with Graves' ophthalmopathy. CDR3 sequence reads: CASSLDWGGRGGYTF. The CDR3 region has the DNA TGTGCCAGCAGCCTCGACTGGGGGGGACGGGGTGGCTACACCTTC.